Following are 27 T cell receptor beta chains from one sample sequenced in a study of ipilimumab plus nivolumab after autologous stem cell transplantation. TCRdb keeps only in-frame clones here, not all; method: immunoSEQ multiplex PCR. The data contain tens of thousands of clones, nearly 90% of them singletons. Specimen: PBMCs, collected in a trial of ipilimumab plus nivolumab as post-transplant consolidation. These receptors were collected from a male donor with multiple myeloma.

The chain carries TRBV18 and TRBJ1-1, with D unresolved. The CDR3 totals 15 residues. V lost 2 bases and J 1 base, leaving 11 bases between the germline ends. CDR1 KGHSH and CDR2 LQKENI come from the germline V gene. CDR3 sequence: CASSPGVNTNTEAFF. The CDR3 DNA sequence: TGTGCCAGCTCACCAGGGGTTAATACGAACACTGAAGCTTTCTTT.

This clone was seen more than once but under ten times. J is TRBJ2-7 and V is TRBV27; 10 bases fit TRBD2. CDR1 MNHEY and CDR2 SMNVEV come from the germline V gene (reference sequence). V dropped 5 bases and J dropped 7; count of bases not matched to a gene: 14. The CDR3 has 16 amino acids. CDR3 sequence (DNA): TGTGCCAGCAGTCCATATGGACTAGCGGAGGCGGGGGAGCAGTACTTC. Translated, it gives CASSPYGLAEAGEQYF.

The chain employs TRBV2 and TRBJ2-3, with D possibly matching TRBD2 (6 bases). With 10 bases removed from V and 2 bases from J, the gap between germline ends came to 13 bases. The germline V gene has CDR1 SNHLY and CDR2 FYNNEI. The CDR3 is made up of 13 amino acids. The CDR3 DNA is TGTGCCACGACGCGGGAAGACACAGATACGCAGTATTTT. Protein product: CATTREDTDTQYF.

The chain has TRBV5-1 and TRBJ2-3; D gene unclear. Trimming shortened V by 1 base and J by 0 bases, and 9 bases separated the two germline ends. The CDR3 loop spans 15 amino acids. The germline V gene encodes CDR1 SGHRS and CDR2 YFSETQ. CDR3 sequence: CASSLFHPSTDTQYF. The CDR3 region has the DNA TGCGCCAGCAGCTTGTTCCACCCAAGCACAGATACGCAGTATTTT.

The CDR3 here is CASRPGPLTDTQYF. In DNA form, the CDR3 reads TGTGCCAGCAGGCCGGGGCCCTTAACAGATACGCAGTATTTT. The chain has TRBV27 and TRBJ2-3; tentatively, D is TRBD1 or TRBD2 (5 bases each). V shed 6 bases and J shed 3 bases, with 13 bases lying between them. The CDR3 sequence is 14 residues long. Germline V gene lookup returns CDR1 MNHEY and CDR2 SMNVEV (reference sequence).

V and J are TRBV5-6 and TRBJ2-1; 11 bases align to TRBD2. This CDR3 contains 10 residues. The V and J ends lost 5 bases and 14 bases, in that order; junction bases with no gene match: 0. The germline gives CDR1 SGHDT, CDR2 YYEEEE. The CDR3 nucleotides are TGTGCCAGCAGTAGCGGGGGGGAGTTCTTC. Translating gives CASSSGGEFF.

V and J are TRBV7-2 and TRBJ2-7, with D possibly matching TRBD2 (5 bases). Germline V gene data show CDR1 as SGHTA and CDR2 as FQGNSA. There are 15 residues in the CDR3. V dropped 5 bases and J dropped 3 bases, with 17 bases sitting between them. The CDR3 bases are TGTGCCAGCAGCCCAAACGGGATTTACGGCTACGAGCAGTACTTC. This codes for CASSPNGIYGYEQYF.

The V call is TRBV6-6, the J call TRBJ2-5, with 7 bases fitting TRBD1. The CDR3 consists of 14 residues. J was trimmed by 3 bases and V by 4 bases; bases with no gene match: 5. Germline CDR1 is MNHNY and CDR2 is SVGAGI (reference sequence). The CDR3 spells CASSSPGTEETQYF. The CDR3 DNA follows: TGTGCCAGCAGTTCCCCCGGGACAGAAGAGACCCAGTACTTC.

The chain is built from TRBV7-8 and TRBJ1-5, with D unclear. Trimming pared 0 bases from V and 0 bases from J, leaving 12 bases between. Germline CDR1 reads SGHVS; CDR2 reads FQNEAQ. The CDR3 extends over 17 amino acids. CDR3 in amino acids: CASSLARSAYSNQPQHF. The CDR3 nucleotides are TGTGCCAGCAGCTTAGCGCGGTCAGCTTATAGCAATCAGCCCCAGCATTTT.

The V and J genes are TRBV11-2 and TRBJ1-6; 7 nucleotides agree with TRBD1. V trimming: 1 base; J trimming: 17 bases; junction bases outside the gene matches: 11. Looked up from germline, CDR1 is SGHAT and CDR2 is FQNNGV. CDR3 length: 14 residues. CDR3 nucleotides: TGTGCCAGCAGCTTAGCGACAGGGTGGGGATTAGTCCACTTT. It yields the protein CASSLATGWGLVHF.

This rearrangement joins TRBV7-2 to TRBJ1-3, with TRBD1 matching 9 bases. V dropped 6 bases and J dropped 2; count of bases not matched to a gene: 14. This CDR3 has 18 residues. Germline lookup yields CDR1 SGHTA and CDR2 FQGNSA. For the CDR3, the DNA is TGTGCCAGCAGTTATACCCCACAGGGGGCGCGGGCTGGAAACACCATATATTTT. The encoded protein is CASSYTPQGARAGNTIYF. Full variable domain (remainder filled in from reference TRBV7-2 and TRBJ1-3): GAGVSQSPSNKVTEKGKDVELRCDPISGHTALYWYRQSLGQGLEFLIYFQGNSAPDKSGLPSDRFSAERTGGSVSTLTIQRTQQEDSAVYLCASSYTPQGARAGNTIYFGEGSWLTVV.

This chain joins TRBV7-2 and TRBJ1-3; perhaps TRBD1 as D (5 bases). V dropped 4 bases and J dropped 0 bases, with 19 bases sitting between them. This CDR3 is 18 amino acids long. In germline, CDR1 is SGHTA, CDR2 FQGNSA. The DNA for the CDR3 is TGTGCCAGCAGCTCGGAGGGACCAAGCTCCTTCTCTGGAAACACCATATATTTT. Protein product: CASSSEGPSSFSGNTIYF.

In the case of this clone: The junction departs from germline at one end; a sequencing error may be responsible. This chain links TRBV28 with TRBJ1-1; D might be TRBD1 (6 bases). Germline CDR1 MDHEN, CDR2 SYDVKM. The CDR3 sequence is 14 residues long. In DNA, the CDR3 is TGTGCCAGCACCTCAAGGGGGGGACACAAGGAAGCTCTCTTT. Protein product: CASTSRGGHKEALF.

The genes are TRBV9 and TRBJ1-5; 11 nucleotides agree with TRBD1. The CDR3 extends over 14 amino acids. CDR1 and CDR2 (germline): SGDLS, YYNGEE. V dropped 3 bases and J dropped 6; count of bases not matched to a gene: 2. CDR3 residues: CASSEGTGGQPQHF. The CDR3 DNA reads as TGTGCCAGCAGCGAAGGGACAGGGGGTCAGCCCCAGCATTTT.

The chain has TRBV7-3 and TRBJ2-2; tentatively, D is TRBD1 (5 bases). The V and J ends lost 2 bases and 2 bases respectively, with 6 bases between them. Germline V CDR1 and CDR2: SGHTA, FQGTGA. The CDR3 contains 14 residues. In DNA, the CDR3 is TGTGCCAGCAGCTTACAGGGAAACACCGGGGAGCTGTTTTTT. As protein: CASSLQGNTGELFF.

This clone was recorded only once. The V call is TRBV5-1, the J call TRBJ1-2; 8 positions match TRBD1. V gave up 1 base and J gave up 4 bases; unmatched junction bases: 9. The CDR3 sequence is 16 residues long. The germline V gene has CDR1 SGHRS and CDR2 YFSETQ. As DNA, the CDR3 is TGCGCCAGCAGCTTGTCTTCTGGACAGGGACCCTATGGCTACACCTTC. It is translated as CASSLSSGQGPYGYTF.

The chain uses TRBV28 and TRBJ2-5; TRBD1 is a possible D gene (6 bases). Trimming removed 6 bases at V and 5 bases at J, with 16 bases between. CDR3 length: 14 amino acids. Germline CDR1 and CDR2: MDHEN and SYDVKM. CDR3 in amino acids: CASSSQTGRETQYF. The CDR3 coding sequence is TGTGCCAGCAGCTCCCAGACAGGCCGGGAGACCCAGTACTTC.

The chain has TRBV5-6 and TRBJ2-7; tentatively, D is TRBD1 (5 bases). The CDR3 covers 15 residues. The V gene lost 4 bases and the J gene lost 4 bases, with 18 bases spanning the gap. CDR1 is SGHDT, CDR2 YYEEEE, per germline. The chain's CDR3 is CASSARQPGLYEQYF. CDR3 DNA: TGTGCCAGCAGCGCTAGACAGCCCGGTTTGTACGAGCAGTACTTC. Together with reference TRBV5-6 and TRBJ2-7, the CDR3 gives the full variable domain: DAGVTQSPTHLIKTRGQQVTLRCSPKSGHDTVSWYQQALGQGPQFIFQYYEEEERQRGNFPDRFSGHQFPNYSSELNVNALLLGDSALYLCASSARQPGLYEQYFGPGTRLTVT.

V is TRBV2 and J is TRBJ2-1; 8 bases align to TRBD1. Germline CDR1 is SNHLY and CDR2 is FYNNEI. Trimming removed 2 bases from V and 6 bases from J; junction bases left unmatched: 6. The CDR3 extends over 15 amino acids. CDR3 loop: CASSELRDRSNEQFF. The CDR3 nucleotides read TGTGCCAGCAGTGAACTCCGGGACAGGTCCAATGAGCAGTTCTTC.

The V gene is TRBV6-6, the J gene TRBJ2-5; the match to TRBD1 covers 8 bases. V was clipped by 6 bases and J by 2 bases; unmatched bases: 8. CDR3 length: 15 residues. CDR1 is MNHNY and CDR2 is SVGAGI in the germline V gene (reference sequence). CDR3 nucleotides: TGTGCCAGCAGCCGAACCGGACAGGGACAAGAGACCCAGTACTTC. It codes for CASSRTGQGQETQYF.

The J gene is TRBJ1-4, the V gene TRBV9, with a possible D match to TRBD1 (5 bases). Germline lookup yields CDR1 SGDLS and CDR2 YYNGEE. Deletions cut 1 base from V and 4 bases from J, with 11 bases between. The CDR3 runs 15 residues. As DNA, the CDR3 is TGTGCCAGCAGCGTACGGGGGTGGGGTAATGAAAAACTGTTTTTT. Translation: CASSVRGWGNEKLFF.

The CDR3, as DNA: TGTGCCAGTAGTCGGACAGGGGGGACAGATACGCAGTATTTT. Translating gives CASSRTGGTDTQYF. This sequence joins TRBV19 and TRBJ2-3; 10 nucleotides agree with TRBD1. The CDR3 is 14 amino acids. The J segment lost 3 bases and the V segment lost 5 bases, leaving 2 bases of the junction unmatched. CDR1 is LNHDA, CDR2 SQIVND, per germline (reference sequence).

CDR3 amino acids: CASSSGTGGTGELFF. CDR3 sequence (DNA): TGTGCCAGCAGCTCCGGGACAGGGGGTACCGGGGAGCTGTTTTTT. The V and J genes are TRBV7-3 and TRBJ2-2; 11 bases align to TRBD1. The germline gives CDR1 SGHTA, CDR2 FQGTGA. The V and J ends lost 4 bases and 5 bases, in that order; junction bases with no gene match: 3. This CDR3 spans 15 amino acids. Full variable domain (outside the CDR3, taken from reference TRBV7-3 and TRBJ2-2): GAGVSQTPSNKVTEKGKYVELRCDPISGHTALYWYRQSLGQGPEFLIYFQGTGAADDSGLPNDRFFAVRPEGSVSTLKIQRTERGDSAVYLCASSSGTGGTGELFFGEGSRLTVL.

Only one count was recorded for this clone. The chain recombines TRBV6-6 with TRBJ2-6, with D tentatively TRBD1 (6 bases). Germline V gene lookup returns CDR1 MNHNY and CDR2 SVGAGI (reference sequence). The CDR3 extends over 15 amino acids. Trimming stripped 5 bases from V and 4 bases from J, with 12 bases between. The CDR3 coding sequence is TGTGCCAGCAGTACATCAGGGGCCGGGGCCAACGTCCTGACTTTC. Translating gives CASSTSGAGANVLTF.

V and J are TRBV5-1 and TRBJ1-1; D call uncertain. Trimming removed 2 bases from V and 2 bases from J, with 13 bases in between. Per germline, CDR1 SGHRS and CDR2 YFSETQ. There are 15 residues in the CDR3. CDR3 nucleotides: TGCGCCAGCAGCTTAGACGGGGTTCCAAACACTGAAGCTTTCTTT. Encoded protein: CASSLDGVPNTEAFF.

Here the CDR3 DNA reads TGTGCCTGGAGTGTGTACGGCAGCACAAATCAGCCCCAGCATTTT. This codes for CAWSVYGSTNQPQHF. V and J are TRBV30 and TRBJ1-5; D is ambiguous. Germline values: CDR1 GTSNPN, CDR2 SVGIG (reference sequence). Between the trimmed V and J ends, which lost 0 bases and 4 bases, there was a span of 13 bases. The CDR3 runs to 15 residues.

The sample holds one count of this clone. The chain links TRBV4-2 to TRBJ1-2; tentatively, D is TRBD1 (5 bases). Germline V lookup: CDR1 LGHNA, CDR2 YNFKEQ. CDR3 size: 13 residues. The ends were cut back, 1 base at V and 6 bases at J, with 9 bases in the middle. In nucleotides, the CDR3 is TGTGCCAGCAGCCAAGGGACACGGGATGGCTACACCTTC. Translated: CASSQGTRDGYTF.